The 25 T cell receptor beta chains listed next were all sequenced from one sample in a study of OX40 agonist ivuxolimab in advanced cancers. This table comes from immunoSEQ multiplex PCR, and its TCRdb copy is limited to in-frame clones, with some not included. The sample holds about 48,000 clones, 80% to 90% seen once. Source: CD4+ or CD8+ T cells sorted from blood, taken in a trial of the OX40 agonist ivuxolimab. The receptors were gathered from an adult with an advanced solid tumor such as melanoma, head and neck, liver or kidney cancer.

CDR3 in amino acids: CASSDQESSNSPLHF. CDR3 bases: TGTGCCAGCAGCGATCAGGAGTCGTCTAATTCACCCCTCCACTTT. The chain joins TRBV7-9 to TRBJ1-6; D is ambiguous. Per germline, CDR1 SEHNR and CDR2 FQNEAQ (reference sequence). CDR3 length equals 15 residues. V gave up 5 bases and J gave up 6 bases, with 14 bases separating them.

The chain couples TRBV6-5 to TRBJ1-5; D gene unclear. CDR3 length equals 13 residues. Germline V gene lookup returns CDR1 MNHEY and CDR2 SVGAGI. Trimming removed 8 bases from V and 4 bases from J, with 12 bases in between. The CDR3 protein is CASGLTVNQPQHF. In DNA form, the CDR3 reads TGTGCCAGCGGGCTGACGGTAAATCAGCCCCAGCATTTT.

The rearrangement joins TRBV6-6 to TRBJ2-7, with TRBD2 matching over 11 bases. V was clipped by 5 bases and J by 4 bases; unmatched bases: 4. There are 14 residues in the CDR3. CDR1 MNHNY and CDR2 SVGAGI come from the germline V gene (reference sequence). In nucleotides, the CDR3 is TGTGCCAGCAGTCCTAGCGGGGGGACATACGAGCAGTACTTC. Its protein is CASSPSGGTYEQYF.

This clone showed up just once. This sequence joins TRBV19 and TRBJ1-5, with 11 bases aligning to TRBD1. Germline CDR1 reads LNHDA; CDR2 reads SQIVND (reference sequence). The CDR3 extends over 17 amino acids. Trimming at V came to 5 bases and at J to 5 bases, leaving 11 bases not matched to a gene. CDR3 sequence reads: CASSGGTGGSRDQPQHF. DNA for the CDR3: TGTGCCAGTAGTGGCGGGACAGGGGGGTCGAGAGATCAGCCCCAGCATTTT.

The chain recombines TRBV28 with TRBJ2-5; 12 bases agree with TRBD2. The CDR3 is made up of 16 amino acids. In germline, CDR1 is MDHEN, CDR2 SYDVKM. Trimming took 1 base from V and 9 from J; bases not matched to a gene: 9. CDR3 nucleotides: TGTGCCAGCAGTTTATTGGGACTAGCGGGTCCTTTGTCCCAGTACTTC. Protein sequence: CASSLLGLAGPLSQYF.

The chain links TRBV4-1 to TRBJ1-5, with 10 bases identical to TRBD1. The V gene's germline CDR1 is MGHRA and CDR2 YSYEKL. CDR3 length: 15 residues. The V gene end was trimmed by 3 bases and the J gene end by 7 bases; junction bases not matched to a gene: 6. CDR3 loop: CASSQGQGLRQPQHF. CDR3 bases: TGCGCCAGCAGCCAGGGACAGGGGTTACGACAGCCCCAGCATTTT.

The chain recombines TRBV9 with TRBJ1-2, with 9 bases identical to TRBD1. With V trimmed by 4 bases and J by 8 bases, 6 bases remained unmatched. This CDR3 is 13 amino acids long. Looked up from germline, CDR1 is SGDLS and CDR2 is YYNGEE. In DNA form, the CDR3 reads TGTGCCAGCAGCCGGGACAGGGATCGCGGCTACACCTTC. Encoded protein: CASSRDRDRGYTF.

V is TRBV29-1 and J is TRBJ1-1; 7 nucleotides match TRBD1. Germline assignment: CDR1 SQVTM and CDR2 ANQGSEA. J lost 3 bases, V lost 4 bases, and 2 bases had no gene match. The CDR3 totals 12 residues. CDR3 nucleotides: TGCAGCGTTGGGCAGGGGGACACTGAAGCTTTCTTT. It translates to CSVGQGDTEAFF.

CDR3 amino acids: CASSQTGVWKAEAFF. CDR3 bases: TGTGCCAGCAGCCAAACAGGGGTGTGGAAAGCTGAAGCTTTCTTT. The chain links TRBV11-2 to TRBJ1-1, with 7 bases that match TRBD1. CDR3 length: 15 amino acids. Trimming removed 5 bases from V and 6 bases from J; junction bases left unmatched: 12. The V gene's germline CDR1 is SGHAT and CDR2 FQNNGV.

The chain joins TRBV6-6 to TRBJ2-1; 8 nucleotides align to TRBD1. Germline V lookup: CDR1 MNHNY, CDR2 SVGAGI (reference sequence). This CDR3 is built from 15 residues. V gave up 2 bases and J gave up 8 bases; unmatched junction bases: 8. CDR3 nucleotide sequence: TGTGCCAGCAGTTACCCTGGGACAGGTATCTATGAGCAGTTCTTC. It encodes CASSYPGTGIYEQFF.

The gene calls are TRBV10-3 and TRBJ1-3; maybe TRBD1 (5 bases). CDR3 size: 15 residues. Per germline, CDR1 ENHRY and CDR2 SYGVKD. V was clipped by 11 bases and J by 2 bases, with 19 bases between them. The CDR3 DNA follows: TGTGCCCTTGGGGGGGACGGGGCTACTGGAAACACCATATATTTT. Translation: CALGGDGATGNTIYF.

The rearrangement links TRBV4-1 to TRBJ1-1; TRBD1 is a possible D gene (5 bases). Germline CDR1 is MGHRA and CDR2 is YSYEKL. The CDR3 spans 15 residues. Deletions cut 0 bases from V and 1 base from J, with 9 bases between. The CDR3, as DNA: TGCGCCAGCAGCCAAGAGGGACGGCCGAACACTGAAGCTTTCTTT. Its protein is CASSQEGRPNTEAFF.

For the CDR3, the DNA is TGTGCCAGCAGCCCCGGACAGGGAGTGTGGATTTATGGCTACACCTTC. This sequence encodes CASSPGQGVWIYGYTF. V and J are TRBV5-4 and TRBJ1-2; 8 bases are a match to TRBD1. V was pared by 4 bases and J by 5 bases, with 13 bases of the junction left unmatched. This CDR3 spans 16 amino acids. CDR1 SGHNT and CDR2 YYREEE come from the germline V gene (reference sequence).

V is TRBV19 and J is TRBJ2-7; maybe TRBD2 (5 bases). The germline gives CDR1 LNHDA, CDR2 SQIVND (reference sequence). The CDR3 is 15 amino acids. V was cut by 3 bases and J by 1 base, with 13 bases left in between. The CDR3 here is CASSMDFTDSYEQYF. For the CDR3, the DNA is TGTGCCAGTAGTATGGACTTCACAGATTCCTACGAGCAGTACTTC.

For the CDR3, the DNA is TGTGCCAGCAGTTTTGTTCAGGGATACACTGAAGCTTTCTTT. It specifies CASSFVQGYTEAFF. V usage is TRBV27 and J usage is TRBJ1-1, with D possibly matching TRBD1 (5 bases). Germline V lookup: CDR1 MNHEY, CDR2 SMNVEV (reference sequence). The CDR3 has 14 residues. The V and J ends lost 3 bases and 3 bases respectively, with 11 bases between them.

The genes are TRBV30 and TRBJ2-1; 8 bases map to TRBD2. Trimming removed 4 bases from V and 10 bases from J; junction bases left unmatched: 18. CDR3 size: 16 residues. The germline gives CDR1 GTSNPN, CDR2 SVGIG (reference sequence). The CDR3 loop is CAWMFLAGITIGEQFF. CDR3 coding DNA: TGTGCCTGGATGTTTCTAGCGGGTATTACAATCGGGGAGCAGTTCTTC.

The chain has TRBV9 and TRBJ1-3; D not certain. Between the trimmed V and J ends, which lost 0 bases and 0 bases, there was a span of 4 bases. Germline V CDR1 and CDR2: SGDLS, YYNGEE. This CDR3 spans 14 amino acids. DNA for the CDR3: TGTGCCAGCAGCGTAGATCTCTCTGGAAACACCATATATTTT. Its protein product is CASSVDLSGNTIYF.

The chain combines TRBV6-5 with TRBJ1-1; TRBD1 is a possible D gene (6 bases). V lost 6 bases and J lost 0, with 11 bases in between. This CDR3 has 14 amino acids. Germline CDR1 and CDR2: MNHEY and SVGAGI. CDR3: CASSTGTMNTEAFF. The CDR3 DNA sequence: TGTGCCAGCAGCACCGGGACAATGAACACTGAAGCTTTCTTT.

This sequence joins TRBV15 and TRBJ1-1; 7 nucleotides match TRBD1. Trimming removed 7 bases from V and 1 base from J; junction bases left unmatched: 3. The CDR3 is made up of 13 amino acids. The germline V gene encodes CDR1 LNHNV and CDR2 YYDKDF (reference sequence). The CDR3 DNA follows: TGTGCCACCACCAGGGACAGGAACACTGAAGCTTTCTTT. Its protein is CATTRDRNTEAFF.

The CDR3 coding sequence is TGTGCCAGCAGTGGACAGAGGTCGGGCAATACGCAGTATTTT. Its translation is CASSGQRSGNTQYF. This rearrangement joins TRBV28 to TRBJ2-3, with D possibly TRBD1 on 6 matching bases. Looked up from germline, CDR1 is MDHEN and CDR2 is SYDVKM. The CDR3 is 14 amino acids. Trimming removed 5 bases from V and 7 bases from J, with 16 bases in between.

The chain combines TRBV6-6 with TRBJ2-1; no reliable D call. CDR1 MNHNY and CDR2 SVGAGI come from the germline V gene (reference sequence). Trimming removed 0 bases from V and 7 bases from J, with 7 bases in between. The CDR3 totals 13 residues. In nucleotides, the CDR3 is TGTGCCAGCAGTTACTCAGACTGGAATGAGCAGTTCTTC. Translated, it gives CASSYSDWNEQFF.

This clone is a singleton in its sample. This chain joins TRBV30 and TRBJ2-6, with 7 bases aligning to TRBD1. CDR3 length equals 15 residues. The V gene end was trimmed by 4 bases and the J gene end by 0 bases; junction bases not matched to a gene: 3. Per germline, CDR1 GTSNPN and CDR2 SVGIG (reference sequence). Written as DNA, the CDR3 is TGTGCCTGGAAGGGACAGACCTCTGGGGCCAACGTCCTGACTTTC. This codes for CAWKGQTSGANVLTF.

V and J are TRBV5-5 and TRBJ1-1; D is unresolved. Germline CDR1 reads SGHKS; CDR2 reads YYEKEE (reference sequence). This CDR3 spans 13 amino acids. V lost 0 bases to trimming and J lost 6 bases, with 9 bases between them. CDR3 sequence: CASSLAHGAEAFF. For the CDR3, the DNA is TGTGCCAGCAGCTTGGCCCACGGGGCTGAAGCTTTCTTT. The full variable domain, in which reference TRBV5-5 and TRBJ1-1 provide the parts outside the CDR3, is DAGVTQSPTHLIKTRGQQVTLRCSPISGHKSVSWYQQVLGQGPQFIFQYYEKEERGRGNFPDRFSARQFPNYSSELNVNALLLGDSALYLCASSLAHGAEAFFGQGTRLTVV.

This clone was observed a single time. The chain is built from TRBV27 and TRBJ2-7, with a weak D call TRBD2 (6 bases). The CDR3 runs 15 residues. Trimming removed 3 bases from V and 0 bases from J, with 12 bases in between. Germline V gene lookup returns CDR1 MNHEY and CDR2 SMNVEV (reference sequence). DNA of the CDR3: TGTGCCAGCAGTTTTGGCCCGGGGGTCTCCTACGAGCAGTACTTC. Protein sequence: CASSFGPGVSYEQYF.

V gene TRBV27 combines with J gene TRBJ2-7, with 9 bases matching TRBD1. The CDR3 runs to 14 residues. Germline V gene lookup returns CDR1 MNHEY and CDR2 SMNVEV (reference sequence). Trimming cost V 4 bases and J 5 bases; bases outside gene matches: 6. The CDR3 spells CASSSTGGSHEQYF. CDR3 bases: TGTGCCAGCAGTTCGACAGGGGGGTCACACGAGCAGTACTTC.